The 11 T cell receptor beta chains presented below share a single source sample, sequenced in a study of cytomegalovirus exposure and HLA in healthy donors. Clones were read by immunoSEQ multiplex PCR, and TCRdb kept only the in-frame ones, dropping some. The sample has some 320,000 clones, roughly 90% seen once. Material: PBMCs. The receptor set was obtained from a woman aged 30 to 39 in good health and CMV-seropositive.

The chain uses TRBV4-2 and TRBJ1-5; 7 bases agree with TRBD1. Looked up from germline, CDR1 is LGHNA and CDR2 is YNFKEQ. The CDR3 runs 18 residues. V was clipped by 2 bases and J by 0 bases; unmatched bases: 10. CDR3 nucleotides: TGTGCCAGCAGCCAAACCGGGACAGTCGCAAATAGCAATCAGCCCCAGCATTTT. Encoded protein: CASSQTGTVANSNQPQHF.

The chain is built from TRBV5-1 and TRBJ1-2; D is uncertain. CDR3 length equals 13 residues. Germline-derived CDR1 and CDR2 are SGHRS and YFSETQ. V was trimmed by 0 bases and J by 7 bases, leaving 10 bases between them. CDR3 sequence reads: CASSLVVGIGYTF. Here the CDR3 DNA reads TGCGCCAGCAGCTTGGTTGTTGGAATTGGCTACACCTTC.

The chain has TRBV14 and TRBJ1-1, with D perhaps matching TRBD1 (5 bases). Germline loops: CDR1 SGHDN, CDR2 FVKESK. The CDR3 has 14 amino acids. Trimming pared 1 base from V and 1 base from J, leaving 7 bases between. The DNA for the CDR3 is TGTGCCAGCAGCCAAGTTAGGGGGAACACTGAAGCTTTCTTT. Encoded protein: CASSQVRGNTEAFF.

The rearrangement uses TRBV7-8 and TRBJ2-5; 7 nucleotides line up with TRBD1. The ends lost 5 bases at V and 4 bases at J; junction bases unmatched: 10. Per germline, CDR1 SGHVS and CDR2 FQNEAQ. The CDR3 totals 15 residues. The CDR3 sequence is CASSPETGSRETQYF. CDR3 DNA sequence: TGTGCCAGCAGCCCAGAGACAGGGTCGAGAGAGACCCAGTACTTC.

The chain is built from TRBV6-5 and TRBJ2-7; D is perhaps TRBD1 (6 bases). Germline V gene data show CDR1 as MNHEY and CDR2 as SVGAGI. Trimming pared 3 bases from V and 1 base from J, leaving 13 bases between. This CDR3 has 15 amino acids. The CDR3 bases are TGTGCCAGCAGTTATAGTGGGGGCCCATCCTACGAGCAGTACTTC. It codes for CASSYSGGPSYEQYF.

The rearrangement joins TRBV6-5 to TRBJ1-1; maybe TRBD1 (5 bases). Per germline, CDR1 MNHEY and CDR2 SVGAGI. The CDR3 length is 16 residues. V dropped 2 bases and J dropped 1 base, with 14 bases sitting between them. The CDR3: CASSYGPGRRNTEAFF. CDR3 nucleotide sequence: TGTGCCAGCAGTTACGGGCCGGGACGGCGGAACACTGAAGCTTTCTTT.

Here the CDR3 reads CSVESGRGSSYEQYF. In nucleotides, the CDR3 is TGCAGCGTTGAGAGCGGGAGGGGGAGCTCCTACGAGCAGTACTTC. The genes are TRBV29-1 and TRBJ2-5, with 10 bases that match TRBD2. Gene TRBJ2-7 matches the end of the DNA better, so the J call may be wrong. The CDR3 consists of 15 residues. Germline CDR1 and CDR2: SQVTM and ANQGSEA.

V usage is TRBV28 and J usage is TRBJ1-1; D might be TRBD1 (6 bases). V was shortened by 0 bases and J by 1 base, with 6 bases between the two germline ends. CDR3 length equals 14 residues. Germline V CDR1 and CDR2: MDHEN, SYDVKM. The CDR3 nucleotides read TGTGCCAGCAGTTTATGGGGGGCGAACACTGAAGCTTTCTTT. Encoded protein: CASSLWGANTEAFF.

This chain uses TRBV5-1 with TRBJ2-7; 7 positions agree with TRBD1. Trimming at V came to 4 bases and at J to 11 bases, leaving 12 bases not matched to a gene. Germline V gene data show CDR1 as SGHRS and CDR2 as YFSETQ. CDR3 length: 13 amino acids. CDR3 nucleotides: TGCGCCAGCAGCCCGAATCAACAGGGGCGGGAGTACTTC. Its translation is CASSPNQQGREYF.

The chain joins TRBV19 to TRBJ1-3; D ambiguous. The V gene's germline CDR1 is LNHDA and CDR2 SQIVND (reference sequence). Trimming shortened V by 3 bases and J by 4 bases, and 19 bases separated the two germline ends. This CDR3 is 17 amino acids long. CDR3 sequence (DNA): TGTGCCAGTAGTATTGAAGGGCAGAGAGAAATCGGAAACACCATATATTTT. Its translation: CASSIEGQREIGNTIYF.

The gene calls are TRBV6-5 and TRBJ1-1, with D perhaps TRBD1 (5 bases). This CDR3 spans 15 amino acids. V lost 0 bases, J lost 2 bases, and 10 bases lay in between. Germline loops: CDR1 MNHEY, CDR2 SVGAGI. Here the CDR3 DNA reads TGTGCCAGCAGTTACTCTAGGACACCAAACACTGAAGCTTTCTTT. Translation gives CASSYSRTPNTEAFF.